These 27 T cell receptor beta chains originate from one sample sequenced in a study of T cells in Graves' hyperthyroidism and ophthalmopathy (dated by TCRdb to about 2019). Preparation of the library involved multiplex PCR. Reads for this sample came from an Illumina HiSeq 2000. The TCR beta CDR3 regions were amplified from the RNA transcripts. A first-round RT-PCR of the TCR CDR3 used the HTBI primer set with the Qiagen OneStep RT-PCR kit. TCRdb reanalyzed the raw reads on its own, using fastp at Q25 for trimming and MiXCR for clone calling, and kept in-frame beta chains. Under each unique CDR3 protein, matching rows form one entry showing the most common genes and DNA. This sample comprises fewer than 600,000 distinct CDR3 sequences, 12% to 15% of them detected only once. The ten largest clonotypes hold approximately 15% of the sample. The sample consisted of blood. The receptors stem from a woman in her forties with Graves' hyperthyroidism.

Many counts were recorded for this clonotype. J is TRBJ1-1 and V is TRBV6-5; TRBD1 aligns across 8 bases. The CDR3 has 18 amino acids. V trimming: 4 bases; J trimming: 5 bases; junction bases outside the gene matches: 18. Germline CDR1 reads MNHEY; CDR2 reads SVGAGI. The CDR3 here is CASSFPGGGLTPGTEAFF. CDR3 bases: TGTGCCAGCAGTTTCCCAGGGGGCGGGTTAACCCCCGGAACTGAAGCTTTCTTT.

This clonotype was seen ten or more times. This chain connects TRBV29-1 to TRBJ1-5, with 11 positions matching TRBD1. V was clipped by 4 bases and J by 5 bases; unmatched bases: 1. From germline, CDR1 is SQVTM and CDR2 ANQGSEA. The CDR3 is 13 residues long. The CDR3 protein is CSVGGQGDQPQHF. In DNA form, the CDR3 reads TGCAGCGTTGGGGGACAGGGGGATCAGCCCCAGCATTTT.

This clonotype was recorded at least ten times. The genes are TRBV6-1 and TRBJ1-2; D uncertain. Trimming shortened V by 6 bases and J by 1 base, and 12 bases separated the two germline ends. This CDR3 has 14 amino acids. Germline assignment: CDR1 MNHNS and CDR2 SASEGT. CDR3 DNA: TGTGCCAGCAGGGAGAGGTTTGGTAACTATGGCTACACCTTC. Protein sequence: CASRERFGNYGYTF.

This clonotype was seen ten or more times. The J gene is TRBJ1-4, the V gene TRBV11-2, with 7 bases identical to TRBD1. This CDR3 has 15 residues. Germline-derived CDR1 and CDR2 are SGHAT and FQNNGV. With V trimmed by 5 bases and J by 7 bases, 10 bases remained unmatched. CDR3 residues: CASSLDRASVEKLFF. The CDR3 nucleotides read TGTGCCAGCAGCCTTGACAGGGCGAGTGTTGAAAAACTGTTTTTT.

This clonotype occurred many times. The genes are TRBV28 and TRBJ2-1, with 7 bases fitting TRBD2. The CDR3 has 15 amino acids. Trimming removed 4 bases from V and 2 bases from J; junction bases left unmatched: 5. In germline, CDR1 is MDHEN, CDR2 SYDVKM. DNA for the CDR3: TGTGCCAGCAGTTCCCCGACTAGCACCTACAATGAGCAGTTCTTC. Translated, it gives CASSSPTSTYNEQFF.

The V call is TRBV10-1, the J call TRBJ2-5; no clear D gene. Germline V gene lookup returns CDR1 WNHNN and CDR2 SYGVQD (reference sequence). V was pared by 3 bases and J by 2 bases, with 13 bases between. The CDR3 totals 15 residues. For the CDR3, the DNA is TGCGCCAGCAGTGAAGGGATGATGCAGCAAGAGACCCAGTACTTC. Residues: CASSEGMMQQETQYF.

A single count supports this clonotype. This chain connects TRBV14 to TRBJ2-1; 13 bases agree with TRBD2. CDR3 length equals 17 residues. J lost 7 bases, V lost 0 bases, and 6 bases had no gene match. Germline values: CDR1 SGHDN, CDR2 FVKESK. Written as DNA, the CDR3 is TGTGCCAGCAGCCAAGAACTAGCGGGAGGGCCGCGGAATGAGCAGTTCTTC. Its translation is CASSQELAGGPRNEQFF.

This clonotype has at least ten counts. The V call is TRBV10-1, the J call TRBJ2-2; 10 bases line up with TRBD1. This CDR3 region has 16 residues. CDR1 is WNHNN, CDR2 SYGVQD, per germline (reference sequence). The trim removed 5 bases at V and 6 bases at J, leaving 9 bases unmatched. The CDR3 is CASSPTGTGASGELFF. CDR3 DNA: TGCGCCAGCAGTCCGACCGGGACAGGGGCTTCCGGGGAGCTGTTTTTT.

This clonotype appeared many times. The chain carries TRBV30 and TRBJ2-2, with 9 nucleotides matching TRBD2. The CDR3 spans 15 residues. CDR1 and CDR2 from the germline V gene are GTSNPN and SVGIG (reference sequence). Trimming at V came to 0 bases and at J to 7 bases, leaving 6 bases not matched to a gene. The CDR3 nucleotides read TGTGCCTGGAGTGTACCGGGACTAGCTGGCGGGGAGCTGTTTTTT. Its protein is CAWSVPGLAGGELFF.

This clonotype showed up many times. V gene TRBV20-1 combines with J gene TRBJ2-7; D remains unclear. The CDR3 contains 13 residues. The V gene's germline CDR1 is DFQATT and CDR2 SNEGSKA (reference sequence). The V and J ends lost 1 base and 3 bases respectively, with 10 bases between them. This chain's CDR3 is CSARAMTNYEQYF. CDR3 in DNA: TGCAGTGCTAGAGCCATGACAAACTACGAGCAGTACTTC.

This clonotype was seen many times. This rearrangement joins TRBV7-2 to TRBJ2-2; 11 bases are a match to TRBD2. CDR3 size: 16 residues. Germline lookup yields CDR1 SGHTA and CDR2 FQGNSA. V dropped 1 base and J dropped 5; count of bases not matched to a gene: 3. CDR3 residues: CASSLVASGRTGELFF. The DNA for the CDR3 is TGTGCCAGCAGCTTAGTGGCTAGCGGGAGGACCGGGGAGCTGTTTTTT.

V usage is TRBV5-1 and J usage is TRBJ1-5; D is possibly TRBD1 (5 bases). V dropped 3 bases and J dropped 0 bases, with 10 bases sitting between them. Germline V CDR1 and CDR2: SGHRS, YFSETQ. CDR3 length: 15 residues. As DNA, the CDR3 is TGCGCCAGCAGCTGGGACGGATATAGCAATCAGCCCCAGCATTTT. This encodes CASSWDGYSNQPQHF.

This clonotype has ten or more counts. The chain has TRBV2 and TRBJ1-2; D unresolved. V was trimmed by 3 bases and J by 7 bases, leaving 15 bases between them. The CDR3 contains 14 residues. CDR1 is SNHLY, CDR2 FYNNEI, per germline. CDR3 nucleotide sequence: TGTGCCAGCAGTGAGGCAGACCAGTATGGTGGCTACACCTTC. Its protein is CASSEADQYGGYTF.

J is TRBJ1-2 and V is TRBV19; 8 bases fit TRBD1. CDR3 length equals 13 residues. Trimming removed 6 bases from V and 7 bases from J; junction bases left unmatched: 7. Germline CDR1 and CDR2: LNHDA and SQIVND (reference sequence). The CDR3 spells CASRTPGGSGYTF. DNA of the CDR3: TGTGCCAGTAGAACTCCAGGGGGCAGTGGCTACACCTTC.

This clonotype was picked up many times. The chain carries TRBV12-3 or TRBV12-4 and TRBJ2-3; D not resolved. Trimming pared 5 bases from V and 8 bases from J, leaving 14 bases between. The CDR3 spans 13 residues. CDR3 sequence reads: CASSLRAPGTQYF. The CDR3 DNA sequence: TGTGCCAGCAGTCTCCGGGCCCCAGGTACGCAGTATTTT.

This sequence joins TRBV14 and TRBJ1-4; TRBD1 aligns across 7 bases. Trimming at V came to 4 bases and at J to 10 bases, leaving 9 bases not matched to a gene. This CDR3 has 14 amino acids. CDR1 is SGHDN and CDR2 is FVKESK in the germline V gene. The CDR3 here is CASSREQGRGKLFF. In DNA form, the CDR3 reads TGTGCCAGCAGCCGAGAACAGGGGAGAGGAAAACTGTTTTTT.

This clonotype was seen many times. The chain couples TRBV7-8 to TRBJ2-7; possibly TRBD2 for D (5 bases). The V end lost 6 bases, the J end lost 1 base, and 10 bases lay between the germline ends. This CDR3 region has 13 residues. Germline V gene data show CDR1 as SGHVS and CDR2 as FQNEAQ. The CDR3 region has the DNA TGTGCCAGCAGGCCCGGAGGATCCTACGAGCAGTACTTC. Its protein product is CASRPGGSYEQYF.

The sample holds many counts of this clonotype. The CDR3 DNA sequence: TGTGCCAGCAGTGAACCCCGGAACTCCTACGAGCAGTACTTC. Its translation: CASSEPRNSYEQYF. The chain links TRBV2 to TRBJ2-7, with D unclear. Germline V gives CDR1 SNHLY, CDR2 FYNNEI. With 2 bases removed from V and 0 bases from J, the gap between germline ends came to 8 bases. This CDR3 contains 14 residues. Combining the CDR3 with reference TRBV2 and TRBJ2-7 gives the whole variable domain EPEVTQTPSHQVTQMGQEVILRCVPISNHLYFYWYRQILGQKVEFLVSFYNNEISEKSEIFDDQFSVERPDGSNFTLKIRSTKLEDSAMYFCASSEPRNSYEQYFGPGTRLTVT.

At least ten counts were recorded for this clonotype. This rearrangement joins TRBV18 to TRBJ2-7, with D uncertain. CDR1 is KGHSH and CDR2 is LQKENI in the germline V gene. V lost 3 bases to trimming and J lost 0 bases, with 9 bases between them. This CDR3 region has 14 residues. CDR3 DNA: TGTGCCAGCTCACCGGAGAGTAGCTCCTACGAGCAGTACTTC. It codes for CASSPESSSYEQYF.

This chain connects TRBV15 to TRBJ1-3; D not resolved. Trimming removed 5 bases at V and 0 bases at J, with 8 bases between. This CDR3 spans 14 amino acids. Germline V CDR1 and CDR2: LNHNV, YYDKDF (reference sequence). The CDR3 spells CATSRLSSGNTIYF. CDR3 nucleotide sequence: TGTGCCACCAGCCGACTTAGCTCTGGAAACACCATATATTTT.

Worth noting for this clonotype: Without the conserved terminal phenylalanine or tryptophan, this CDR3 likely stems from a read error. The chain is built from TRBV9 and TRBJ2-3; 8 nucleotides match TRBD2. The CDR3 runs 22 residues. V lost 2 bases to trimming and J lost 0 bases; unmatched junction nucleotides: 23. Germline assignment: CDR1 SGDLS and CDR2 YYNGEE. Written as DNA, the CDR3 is TGTGCCAGCAGCGTCCGCCCGGCAGAGCGGGAGTTTCATCTGCCAAGCACAGATACGCAGTATCTT. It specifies CASSVRPAEREFHLPSTDTQYL.

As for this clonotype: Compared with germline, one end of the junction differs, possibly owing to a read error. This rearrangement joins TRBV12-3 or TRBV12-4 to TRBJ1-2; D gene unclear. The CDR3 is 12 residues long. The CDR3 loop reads CASGFSNYGYTF. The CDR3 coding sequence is TGTGCCAGCGGTTTTTCTAACTATGGCTACACCTTC.

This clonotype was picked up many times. DNA of the CDR3: TGCAGTGCTAGAGATTCGGTAGGAGGGGACGGAAACACCATATATTTT. Its protein is CSARDSVGGDGNTIYF. The genes are TRBV20-1 and TRBJ1-3; tentative D call: TRBD1 (5 bases). V was trimmed by 0 bases and J by 4 bases, leaving 16 bases between them. Germline values: CDR1 DFQATT, CDR2 SNEGSKA (reference sequence). The CDR3 totals 16 residues.

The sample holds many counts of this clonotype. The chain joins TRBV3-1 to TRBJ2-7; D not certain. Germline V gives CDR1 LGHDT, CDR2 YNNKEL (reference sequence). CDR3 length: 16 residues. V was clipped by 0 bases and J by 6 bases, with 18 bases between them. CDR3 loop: CASSQEDLFTVSEQYF. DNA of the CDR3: TGTGCCAGCAGCCAAGAAGACCTTTTTACAGTATCCGAGCAGTACTTC.

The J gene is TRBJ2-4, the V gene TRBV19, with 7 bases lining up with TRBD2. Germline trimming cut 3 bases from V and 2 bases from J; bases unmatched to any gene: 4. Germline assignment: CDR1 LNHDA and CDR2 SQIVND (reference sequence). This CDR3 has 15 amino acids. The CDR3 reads CASSMAGESKNIQYF. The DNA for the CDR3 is TGTGCCAGTAGTATGGCGGGAGAGTCCAAAAACATTCAGTACTTC.

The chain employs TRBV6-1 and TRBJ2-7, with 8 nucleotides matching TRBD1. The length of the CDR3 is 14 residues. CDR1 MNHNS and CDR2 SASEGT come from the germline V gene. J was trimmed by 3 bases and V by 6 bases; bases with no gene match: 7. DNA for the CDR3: TGTGCCAGCAGCCGGACAGGGTCAGTCTACGAGCAGTACTTC. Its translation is CASSRTGSVYEQYF.

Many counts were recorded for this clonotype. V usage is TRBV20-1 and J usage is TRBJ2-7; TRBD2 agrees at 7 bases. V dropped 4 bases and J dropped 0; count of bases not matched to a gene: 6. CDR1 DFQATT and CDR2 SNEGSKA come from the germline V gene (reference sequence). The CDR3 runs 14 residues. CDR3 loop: CSATSRGSSYEQYF. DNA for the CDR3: TGCAGTGCTACCTCCCGCGGGAGCTCCTACGAGCAGTACTTC.